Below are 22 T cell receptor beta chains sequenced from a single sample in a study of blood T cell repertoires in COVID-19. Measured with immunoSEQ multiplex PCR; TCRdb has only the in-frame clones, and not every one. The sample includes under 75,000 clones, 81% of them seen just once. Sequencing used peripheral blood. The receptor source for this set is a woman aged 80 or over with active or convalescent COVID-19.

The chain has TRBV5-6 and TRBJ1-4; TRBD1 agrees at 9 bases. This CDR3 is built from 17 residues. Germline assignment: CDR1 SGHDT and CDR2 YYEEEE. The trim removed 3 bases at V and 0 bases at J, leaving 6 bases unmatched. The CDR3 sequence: CASSYNTGGPTNEKLFF. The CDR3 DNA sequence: TGTGCCAGCAGCTACAACACAGGGGGCCCAACTAATGAAAAACTGTTTTTT.

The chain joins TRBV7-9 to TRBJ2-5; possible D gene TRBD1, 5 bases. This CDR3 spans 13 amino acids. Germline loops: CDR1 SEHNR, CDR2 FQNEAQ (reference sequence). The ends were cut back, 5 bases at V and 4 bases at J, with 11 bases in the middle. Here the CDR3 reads CASSPGAAETQYF. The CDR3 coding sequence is TGTGCCAGCAGCCCTGGGGCAGCAGAGACCCAGTACTTC. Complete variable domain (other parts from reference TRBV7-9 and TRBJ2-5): DTGVSQNPRHKITKRGQNVTFRCDPISEHNRLYWYRQTLGQGPEFLTYFQNEAQLEKSRLLSDRFSAERPKGSFSTLEIQRTEQGDSAMYLCASSPGAAETQYFGPGTRLLVL.

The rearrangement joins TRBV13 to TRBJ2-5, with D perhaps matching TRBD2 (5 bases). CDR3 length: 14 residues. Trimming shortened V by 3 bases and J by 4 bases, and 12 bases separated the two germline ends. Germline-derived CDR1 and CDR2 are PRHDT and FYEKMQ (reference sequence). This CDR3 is CASSLRAIGETQYF. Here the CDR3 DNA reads TGTGCCAGCAGCTTGCGGGCTATAGGAGAGACCCAGTACTTC.

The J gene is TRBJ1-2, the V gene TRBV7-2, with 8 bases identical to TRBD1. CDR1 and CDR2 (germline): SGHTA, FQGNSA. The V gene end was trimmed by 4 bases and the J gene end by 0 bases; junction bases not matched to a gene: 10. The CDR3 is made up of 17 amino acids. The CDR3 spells CASSSGGTGFSNYGYTF. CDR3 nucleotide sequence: TGTGCCAGCAGCTCCGGGGGGACAGGATTTTCTAACTATGGCTACACCTTC.

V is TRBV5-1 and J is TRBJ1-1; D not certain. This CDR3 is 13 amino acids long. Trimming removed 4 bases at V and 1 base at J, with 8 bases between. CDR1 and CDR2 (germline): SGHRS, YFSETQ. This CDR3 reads CASSPSGNTEAFF. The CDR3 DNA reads TGCGCCAGCAGCCCCTCCGGGAACACTGAAGCTTTCTTT. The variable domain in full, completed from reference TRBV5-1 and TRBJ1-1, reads KAGVTQTPRYLIKTRGQQVTLSCSPISGHRSVSWYQQTPGQGLQFLFEYFSETQRNKGNFPGRFSGRQFSNSRSEMNVSTLELGDSALYLCASSPSGNTEAFFGQGTRLTVV.

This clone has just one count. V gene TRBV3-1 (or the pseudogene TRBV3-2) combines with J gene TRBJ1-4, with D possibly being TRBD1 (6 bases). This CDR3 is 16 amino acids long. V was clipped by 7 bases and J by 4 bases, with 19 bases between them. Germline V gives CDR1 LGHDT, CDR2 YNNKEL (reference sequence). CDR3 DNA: TGTGCCAGCACCCCAAGTCCCGGACAGCTTAATGAAAAACTGTTTTTT. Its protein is CASTPSPGQLNEKLFF.

CDR3 in amino acids: CASSKTSGAVTQYF. The CDR3 bases are TGTGCCAGCAGTAAGACTAGCGGGGCGGTTACGCAGTATTTT. The chain is built from TRBV6-2 or TRBV6-3 and TRBJ2-3, with 11 bases identical to TRBD2. The CDR3 contains 14 residues. The germline V gene encodes CDR1 MNHEY and CDR2 SVGEGT. The ends lost 5 bases at V and 8 bases at J; junction bases unmatched: 6.

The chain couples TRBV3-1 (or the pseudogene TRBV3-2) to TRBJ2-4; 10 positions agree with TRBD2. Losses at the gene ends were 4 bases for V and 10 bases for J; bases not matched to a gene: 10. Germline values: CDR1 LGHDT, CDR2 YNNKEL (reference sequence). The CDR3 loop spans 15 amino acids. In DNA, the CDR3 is TGTGCCAGCAGCCGCCCGAGTCTAGCGGGGGAGATTCAGTACTTC. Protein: CASSRPSLAGEIQYF.

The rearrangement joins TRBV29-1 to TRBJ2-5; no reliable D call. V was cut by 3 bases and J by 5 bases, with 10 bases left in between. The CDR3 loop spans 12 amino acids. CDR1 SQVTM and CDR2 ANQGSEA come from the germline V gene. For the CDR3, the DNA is TGCAGCGTTGAGGTAGTACCGGAGACCCAGTACTTC. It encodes CSVEVVPETQYF. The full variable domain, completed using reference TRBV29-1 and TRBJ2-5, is SAVISQKPSRDICQRGTSLTIQCQVDSQVTMMFWYRQQPGQSLTLIATANQGSEATYESGFVIDKFPISRPNLTFSTLTVSNMSPEDSSIYLCSVEVVPETQYFGPGTRLLVL.

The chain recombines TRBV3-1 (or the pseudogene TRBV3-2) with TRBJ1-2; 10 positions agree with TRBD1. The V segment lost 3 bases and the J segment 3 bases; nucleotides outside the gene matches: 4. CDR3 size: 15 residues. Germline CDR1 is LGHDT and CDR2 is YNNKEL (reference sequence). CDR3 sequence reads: CASSQGTGVYYGYTF. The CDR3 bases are TGTGCCAGCAGCCAGGGGACAGGGGTGTACTATGGCTACACCTTC.

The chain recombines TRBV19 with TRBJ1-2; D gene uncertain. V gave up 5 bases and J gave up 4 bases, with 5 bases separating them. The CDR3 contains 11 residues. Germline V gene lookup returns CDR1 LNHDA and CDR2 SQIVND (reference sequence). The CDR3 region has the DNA TGTGCCAGTAGTTCAATCTATGGCTACACCTTC. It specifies CASSSIYGYTF.

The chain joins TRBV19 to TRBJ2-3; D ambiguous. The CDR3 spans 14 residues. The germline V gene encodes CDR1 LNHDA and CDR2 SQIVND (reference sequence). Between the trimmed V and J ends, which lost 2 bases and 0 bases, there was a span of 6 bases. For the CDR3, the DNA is TGTGCCAGTAGTATATTCCTGAGCACAGATACGCAGTATTTT. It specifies CASSIFLSTDTQYF.

The CDR3 DNA sequence: TGCAGTGCCGGCCAGAGGGACGAGCAGTACTTC. Residues: CSAGQRDEQYF. The genes are TRBV20-1 and TRBJ2-7; D might be TRBD2 (5 bases). CDR3 length equals 11 residues. Germline assignment: CDR1 DFQATT and CDR2 SNEGSKA (reference sequence). V was trimmed by 6 bases and J by 5 bases, leaving 11 bases between them.

The DNA for the CDR3 is TGTGCCAGCAGAACGGGAGCCCCCTACAATGAGCAGTTCTTC. Translation gives CASRTGAPYNEQFF. V usage is TRBV6-5 and J usage is TRBJ2-1; perhaps TRBD2 as D (6 bases). The CDR3 consists of 14 residues. The V end lost 6 bases, the J end lost 2 bases, and 11 bases lay between the germline ends. CDR1 and CDR2 from the germline V gene are MNHEY and SVGAGI.

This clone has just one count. The CDR3 reads CASSLNGQGQTEAFF. CDR3 DNA sequence: TGTGCCAGCAGCTTAAATGGCCAGGGGCAAACTGAAGCTTTCTTT. V is TRBV7-9 and J is TRBJ1-1; TRBD1 might be the D (6 bases). The CDR3 length is 15 residues. Trimming took off 2 bases at V and 5 bases at J, with 15 bases between the two ends. Germline V CDR1 and CDR2: SEHNR, FQNEAQ (reference sequence).

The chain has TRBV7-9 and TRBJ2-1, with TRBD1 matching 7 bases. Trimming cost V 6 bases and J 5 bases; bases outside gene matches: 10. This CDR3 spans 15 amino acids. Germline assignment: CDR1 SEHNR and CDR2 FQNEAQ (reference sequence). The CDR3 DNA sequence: TGTGCCAGCAGTCTTCCCGGGACAGCCCACAATGAGCAGTTCTTC. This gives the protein CASSLPGTAHNEQFF. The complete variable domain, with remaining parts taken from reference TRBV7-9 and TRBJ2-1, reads DTGVSQNPRHKITKRGQNVTFRCDPISEHNRLYWYRQTLGQGPEFLTYFQNEAQLEKSRLLSDRFSAERPKGSFSTLEIQRTEQGDSAMYLCASSLPGTAHNEQFFGPGTRLTVL.

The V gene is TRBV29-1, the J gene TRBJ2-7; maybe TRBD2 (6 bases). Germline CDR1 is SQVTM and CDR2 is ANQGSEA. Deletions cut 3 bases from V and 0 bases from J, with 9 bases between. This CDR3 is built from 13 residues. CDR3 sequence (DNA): TGCAGCGTTGACGGGGGAGGCTCCTACGAGCAGTACTTC. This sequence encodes CSVDGGGSYEQYF.

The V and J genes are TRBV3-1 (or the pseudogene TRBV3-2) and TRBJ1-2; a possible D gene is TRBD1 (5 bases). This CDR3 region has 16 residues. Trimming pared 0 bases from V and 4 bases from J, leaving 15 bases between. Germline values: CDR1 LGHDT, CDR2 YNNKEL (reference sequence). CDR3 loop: CASSQEYGGRSYGYTF. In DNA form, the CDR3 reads TGTGCCAGCAGCCAAGAATACGGGGGAAGGAGCTATGGCTACACCTTC.

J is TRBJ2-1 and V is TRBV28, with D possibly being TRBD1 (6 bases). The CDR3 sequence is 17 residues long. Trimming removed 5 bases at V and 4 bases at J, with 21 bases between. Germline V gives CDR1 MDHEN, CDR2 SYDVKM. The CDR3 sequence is CASSPGTIPDKYNEQFF. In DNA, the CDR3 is TGTGCCAGCAGTCCTGGGACAATTCCAGACAAATACAATGAGCAGTTCTTC.

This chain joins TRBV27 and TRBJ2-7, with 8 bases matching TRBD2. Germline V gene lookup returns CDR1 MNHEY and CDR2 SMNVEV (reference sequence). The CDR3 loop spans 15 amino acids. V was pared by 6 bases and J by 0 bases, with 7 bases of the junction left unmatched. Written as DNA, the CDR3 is TGTGCCAGCAGGCGCTCGACTAGCGACTCCTACGAGCAGTACTTC. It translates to CASRRSTSDSYEQYF.

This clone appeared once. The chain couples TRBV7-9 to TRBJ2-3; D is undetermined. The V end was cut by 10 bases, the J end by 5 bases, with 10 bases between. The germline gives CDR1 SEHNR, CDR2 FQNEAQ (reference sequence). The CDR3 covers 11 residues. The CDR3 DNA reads TGTGCCACCAGGATACTAGATACGCAGTATTTT. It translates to CATRILDTQYF.

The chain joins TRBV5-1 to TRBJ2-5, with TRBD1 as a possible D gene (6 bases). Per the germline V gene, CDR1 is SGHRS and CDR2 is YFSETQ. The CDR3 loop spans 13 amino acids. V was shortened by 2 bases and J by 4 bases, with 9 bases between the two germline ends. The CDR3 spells CASSLQGVETQYF. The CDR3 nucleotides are TGCGCCAGCAGCTTACAGGGTGTAGAGACCCAGTACTTC.